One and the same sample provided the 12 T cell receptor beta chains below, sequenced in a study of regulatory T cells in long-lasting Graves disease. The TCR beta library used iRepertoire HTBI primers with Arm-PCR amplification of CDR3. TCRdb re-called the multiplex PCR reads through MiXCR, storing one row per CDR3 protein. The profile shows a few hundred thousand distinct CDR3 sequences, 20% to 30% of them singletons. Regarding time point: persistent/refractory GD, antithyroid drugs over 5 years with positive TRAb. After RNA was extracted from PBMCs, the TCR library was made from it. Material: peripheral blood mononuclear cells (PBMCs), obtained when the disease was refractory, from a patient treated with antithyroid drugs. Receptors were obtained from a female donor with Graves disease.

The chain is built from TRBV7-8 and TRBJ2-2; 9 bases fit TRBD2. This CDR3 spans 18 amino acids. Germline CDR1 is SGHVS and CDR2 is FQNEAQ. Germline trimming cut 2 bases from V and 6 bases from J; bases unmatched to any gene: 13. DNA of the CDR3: TGTGCCAGCAGCTTAAGGTGGTTGGTAGCGGGAGTGGCCGGGGAGCTGTTTTTT. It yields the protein CASSLRWLVAGVAGELFF.

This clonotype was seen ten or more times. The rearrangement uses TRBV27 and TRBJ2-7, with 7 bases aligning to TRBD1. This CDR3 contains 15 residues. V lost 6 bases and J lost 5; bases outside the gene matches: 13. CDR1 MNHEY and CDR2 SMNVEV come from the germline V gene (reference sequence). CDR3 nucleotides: TGTGCCAGCAGCCTCAGACAGGGAGTATCGGACGAGCAGTACTTC. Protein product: CASSLRQGVSDEQYF.

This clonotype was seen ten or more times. The CDR3 nucleotides read TGTGCCAGCACTATGGGACTAACTCTTTTCGCGAACACCGGGGAGCTGTTTTTT. Translation: CASTMGLTLFANTGELFF. The V call is TRBV11-2, the J call TRBJ2-2, with TRBD2 identical over 7 bases. The CDR3 consists of 18 residues. Per the germline V gene, CDR1 is SGHAT and CDR2 is FQNNGV. The V segment lost 7 bases and the J segment 0 bases; nucleotides outside the gene matches: 14.

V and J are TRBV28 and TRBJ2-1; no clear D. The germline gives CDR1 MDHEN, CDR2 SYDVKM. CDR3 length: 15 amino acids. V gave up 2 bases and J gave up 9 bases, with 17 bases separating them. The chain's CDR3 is CASSLGVRTSSEQFF. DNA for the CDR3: TGTGCCAGCAGTTTAGGGGTCCGCACGAGCAGTGAGCAGTTCTTC.

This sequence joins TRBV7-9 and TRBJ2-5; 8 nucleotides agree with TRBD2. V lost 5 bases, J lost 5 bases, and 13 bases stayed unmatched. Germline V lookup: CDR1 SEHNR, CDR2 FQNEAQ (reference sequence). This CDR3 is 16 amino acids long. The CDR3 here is CASSLLAGGDGETQYF. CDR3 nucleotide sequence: TGTGCCAGCAGCCTATTGGCCGGGGGGGATGGTGAGACCCAGTACTTC.

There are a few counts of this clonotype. In DNA form, the CDR3 reads TGCGCCAGCAGCTTGGCCTTAGCGGGAGGGGACGAGCAGTACTTC. Protein sequence: CASSLALAGGDEQYF. V usage is TRBV5-1 and J usage is TRBJ2-7; TRBD2 matches 11 bases. V was clipped by 0 bases and J by 5 bases; unmatched bases: 4. The CDR3 has 15 amino acids. Germline lookup yields CDR1 SGHRS and CDR2 YFSETQ. Looking up the rest from reference TRBV5-1 and TRBJ2-7 gives the full variable domain: KAGVTQTPRYLIKTRGQQVTLSCSPISGHRSVSWYQQTPGQGLQFLFEYFSETQRNKGNFPGRFSGRQFSNSRSEMNVSTLELGDSALYLCASSLALAGGDEQYFGPGTRLTVT.

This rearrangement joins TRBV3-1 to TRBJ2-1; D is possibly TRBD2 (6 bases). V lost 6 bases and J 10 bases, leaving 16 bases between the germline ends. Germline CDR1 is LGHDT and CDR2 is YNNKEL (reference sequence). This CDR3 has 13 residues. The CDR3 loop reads CASSPGPGGEQFF. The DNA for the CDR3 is TGTGCCAGCAGTCCGGGACCAGGAGGGGAGCAGTTCTTC.

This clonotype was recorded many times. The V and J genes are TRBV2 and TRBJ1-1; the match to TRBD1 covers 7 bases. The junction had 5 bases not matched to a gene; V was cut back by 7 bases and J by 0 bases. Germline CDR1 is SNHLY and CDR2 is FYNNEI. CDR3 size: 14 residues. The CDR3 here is CASTGTDLNTEAFF. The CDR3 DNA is TGTGCCAGCACGGGGACAGACCTGAACACTGAAGCTTTCTTT.

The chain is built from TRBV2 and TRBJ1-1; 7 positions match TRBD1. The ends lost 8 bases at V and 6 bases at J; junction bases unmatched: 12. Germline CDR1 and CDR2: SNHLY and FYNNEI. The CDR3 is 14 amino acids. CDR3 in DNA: TGTGCCAGCTACCGGTCAGGGGGGACGGCTGAAGCTTTCTTT. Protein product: CASYRSGGTAEAFF.

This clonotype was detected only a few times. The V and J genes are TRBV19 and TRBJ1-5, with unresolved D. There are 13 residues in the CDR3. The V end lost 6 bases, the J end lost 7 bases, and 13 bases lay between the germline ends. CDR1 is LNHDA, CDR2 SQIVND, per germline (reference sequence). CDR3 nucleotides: TGTGCCAGTAGGATGGGCAATCGACAGCCCCAGCATTTT. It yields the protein CASRMGNRQPQHF.

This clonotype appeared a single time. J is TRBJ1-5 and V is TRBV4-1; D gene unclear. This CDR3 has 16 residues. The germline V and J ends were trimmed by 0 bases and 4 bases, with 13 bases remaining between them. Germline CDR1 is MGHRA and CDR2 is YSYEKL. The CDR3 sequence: CASSQDSALGNQPQHF. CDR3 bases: TGCGCCAGCAGCCAAGATTCGGCATTAGGTAATCAGCCCCAGCATTTT.

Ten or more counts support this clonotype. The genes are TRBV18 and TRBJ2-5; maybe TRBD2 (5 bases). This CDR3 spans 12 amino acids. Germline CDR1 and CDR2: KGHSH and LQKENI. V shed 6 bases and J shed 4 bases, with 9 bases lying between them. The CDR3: CASSRTGETQYF. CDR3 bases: TGTGCCAGCTCGCGGACTGGAGAGACCCAGTACTTC.